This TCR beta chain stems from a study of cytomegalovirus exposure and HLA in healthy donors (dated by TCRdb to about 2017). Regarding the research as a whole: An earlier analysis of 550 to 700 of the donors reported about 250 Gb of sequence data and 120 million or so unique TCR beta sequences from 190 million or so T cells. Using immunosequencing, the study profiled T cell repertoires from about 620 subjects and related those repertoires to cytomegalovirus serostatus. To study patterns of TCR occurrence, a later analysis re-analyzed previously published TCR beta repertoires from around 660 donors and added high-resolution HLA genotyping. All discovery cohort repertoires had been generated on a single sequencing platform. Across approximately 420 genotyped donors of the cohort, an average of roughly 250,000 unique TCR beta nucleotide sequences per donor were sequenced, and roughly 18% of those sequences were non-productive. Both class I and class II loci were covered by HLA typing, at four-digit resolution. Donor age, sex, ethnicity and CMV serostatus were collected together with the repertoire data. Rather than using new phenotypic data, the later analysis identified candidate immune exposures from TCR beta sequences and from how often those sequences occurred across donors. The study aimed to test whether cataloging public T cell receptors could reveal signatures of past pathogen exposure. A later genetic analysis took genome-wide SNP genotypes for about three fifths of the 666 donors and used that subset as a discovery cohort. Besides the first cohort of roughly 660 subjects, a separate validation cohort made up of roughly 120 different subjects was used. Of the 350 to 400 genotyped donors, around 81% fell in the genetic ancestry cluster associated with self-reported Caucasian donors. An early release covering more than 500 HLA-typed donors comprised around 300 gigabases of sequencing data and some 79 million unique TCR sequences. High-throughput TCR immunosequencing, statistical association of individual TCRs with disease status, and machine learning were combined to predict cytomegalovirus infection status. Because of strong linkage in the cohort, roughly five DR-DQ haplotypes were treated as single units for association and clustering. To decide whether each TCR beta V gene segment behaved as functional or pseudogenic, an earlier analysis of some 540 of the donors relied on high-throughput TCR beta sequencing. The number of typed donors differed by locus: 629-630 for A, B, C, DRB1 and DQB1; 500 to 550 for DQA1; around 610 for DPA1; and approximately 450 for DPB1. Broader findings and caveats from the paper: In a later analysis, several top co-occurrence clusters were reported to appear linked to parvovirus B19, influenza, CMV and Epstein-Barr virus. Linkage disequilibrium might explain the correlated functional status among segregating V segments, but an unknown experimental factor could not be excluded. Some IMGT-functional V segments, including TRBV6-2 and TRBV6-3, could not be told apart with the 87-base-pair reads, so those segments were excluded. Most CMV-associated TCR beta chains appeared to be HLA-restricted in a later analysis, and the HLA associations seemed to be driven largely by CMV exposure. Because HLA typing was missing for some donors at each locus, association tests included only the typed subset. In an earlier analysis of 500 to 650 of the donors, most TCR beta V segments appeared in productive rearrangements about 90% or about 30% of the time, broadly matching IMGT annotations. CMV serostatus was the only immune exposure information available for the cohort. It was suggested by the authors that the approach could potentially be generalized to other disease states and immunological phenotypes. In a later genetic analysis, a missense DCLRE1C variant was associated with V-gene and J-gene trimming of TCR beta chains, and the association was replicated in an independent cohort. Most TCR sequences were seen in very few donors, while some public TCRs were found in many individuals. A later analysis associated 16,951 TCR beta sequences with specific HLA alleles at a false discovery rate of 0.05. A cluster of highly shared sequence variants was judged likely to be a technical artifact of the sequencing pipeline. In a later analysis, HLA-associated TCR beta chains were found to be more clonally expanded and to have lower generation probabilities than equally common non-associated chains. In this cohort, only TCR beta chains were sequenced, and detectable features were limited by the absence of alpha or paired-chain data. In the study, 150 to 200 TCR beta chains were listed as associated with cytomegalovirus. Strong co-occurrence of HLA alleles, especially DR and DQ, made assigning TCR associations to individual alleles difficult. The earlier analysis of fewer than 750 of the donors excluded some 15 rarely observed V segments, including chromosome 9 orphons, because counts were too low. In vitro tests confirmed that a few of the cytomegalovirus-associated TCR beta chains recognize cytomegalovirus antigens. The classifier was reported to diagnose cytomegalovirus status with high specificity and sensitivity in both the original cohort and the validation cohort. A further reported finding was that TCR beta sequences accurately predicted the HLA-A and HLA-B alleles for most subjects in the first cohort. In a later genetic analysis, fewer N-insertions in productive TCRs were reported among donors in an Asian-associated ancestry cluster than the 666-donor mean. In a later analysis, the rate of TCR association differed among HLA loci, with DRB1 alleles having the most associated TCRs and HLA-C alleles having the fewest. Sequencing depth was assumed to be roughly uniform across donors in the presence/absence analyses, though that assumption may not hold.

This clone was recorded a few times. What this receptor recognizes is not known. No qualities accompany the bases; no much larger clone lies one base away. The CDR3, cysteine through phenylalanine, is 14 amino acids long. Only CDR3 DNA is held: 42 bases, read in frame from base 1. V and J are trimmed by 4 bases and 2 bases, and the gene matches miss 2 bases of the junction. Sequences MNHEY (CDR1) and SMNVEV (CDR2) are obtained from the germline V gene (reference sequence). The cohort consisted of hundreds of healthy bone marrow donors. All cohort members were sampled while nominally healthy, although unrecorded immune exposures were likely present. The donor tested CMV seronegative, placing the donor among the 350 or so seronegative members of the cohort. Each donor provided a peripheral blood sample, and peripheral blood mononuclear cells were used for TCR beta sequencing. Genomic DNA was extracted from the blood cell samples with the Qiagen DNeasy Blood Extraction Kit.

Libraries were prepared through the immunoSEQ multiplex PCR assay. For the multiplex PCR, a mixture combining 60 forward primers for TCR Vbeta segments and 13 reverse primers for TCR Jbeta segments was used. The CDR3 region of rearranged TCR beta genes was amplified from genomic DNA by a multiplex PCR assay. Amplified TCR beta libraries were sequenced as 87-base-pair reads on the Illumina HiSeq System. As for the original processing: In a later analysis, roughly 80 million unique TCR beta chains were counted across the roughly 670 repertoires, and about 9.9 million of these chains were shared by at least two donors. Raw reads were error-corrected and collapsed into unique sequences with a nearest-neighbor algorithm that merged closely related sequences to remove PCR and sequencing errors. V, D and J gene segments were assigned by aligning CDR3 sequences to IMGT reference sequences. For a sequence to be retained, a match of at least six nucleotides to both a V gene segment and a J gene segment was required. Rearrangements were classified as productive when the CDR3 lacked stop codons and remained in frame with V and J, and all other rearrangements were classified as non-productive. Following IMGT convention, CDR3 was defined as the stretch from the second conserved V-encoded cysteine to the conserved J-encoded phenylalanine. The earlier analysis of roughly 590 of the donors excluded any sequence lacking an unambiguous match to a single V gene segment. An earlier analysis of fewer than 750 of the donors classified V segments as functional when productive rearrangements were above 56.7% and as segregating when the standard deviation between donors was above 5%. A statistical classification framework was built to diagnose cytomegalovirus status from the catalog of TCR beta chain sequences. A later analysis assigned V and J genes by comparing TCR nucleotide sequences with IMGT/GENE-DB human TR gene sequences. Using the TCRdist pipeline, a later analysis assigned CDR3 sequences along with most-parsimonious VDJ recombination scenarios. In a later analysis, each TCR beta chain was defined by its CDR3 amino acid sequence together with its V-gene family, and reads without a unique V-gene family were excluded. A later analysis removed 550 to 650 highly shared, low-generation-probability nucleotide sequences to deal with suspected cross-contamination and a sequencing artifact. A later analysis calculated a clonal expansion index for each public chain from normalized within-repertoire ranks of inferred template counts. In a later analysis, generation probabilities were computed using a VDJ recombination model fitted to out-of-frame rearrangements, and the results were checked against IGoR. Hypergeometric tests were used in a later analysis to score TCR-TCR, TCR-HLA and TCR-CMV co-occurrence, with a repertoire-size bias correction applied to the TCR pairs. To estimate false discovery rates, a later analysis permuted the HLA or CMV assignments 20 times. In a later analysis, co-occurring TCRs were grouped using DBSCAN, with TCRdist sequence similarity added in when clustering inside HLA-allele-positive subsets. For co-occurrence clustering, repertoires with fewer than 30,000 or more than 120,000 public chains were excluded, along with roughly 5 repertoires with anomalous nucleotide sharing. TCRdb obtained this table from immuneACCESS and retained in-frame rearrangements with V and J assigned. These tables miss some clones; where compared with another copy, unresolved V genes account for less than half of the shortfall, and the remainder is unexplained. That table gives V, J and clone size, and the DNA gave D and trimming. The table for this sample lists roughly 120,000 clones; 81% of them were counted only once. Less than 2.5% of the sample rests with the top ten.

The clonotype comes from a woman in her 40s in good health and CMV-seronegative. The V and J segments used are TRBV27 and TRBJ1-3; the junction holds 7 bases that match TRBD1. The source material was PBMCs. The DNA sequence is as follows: TGTGCCAGCAGTTCACAGGGGACTGGAAACACCATATATTTT. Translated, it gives CASSSQGTGNTIYF.